What follows are 13 T cell receptor beta chains derived from one specimen sequenced in a study of shared clonotypes between healthy human individuals (dated by TCRdb to 2020 to 2022). The library came from the immunoSEQ multiplex PCR assay. As stored in TCRdb, this immuneACCESS dataset retains in-frame rearrangements with V and J assigned. A fraction of the clones does not appear; measured against another copy, unresolved V genes explain less than half of the discrepancy, and the remainder lacks a known reason. The sample table lists some 500,000 clones, about 96% of them with a count of one. The ten largest make up 0.064% of the sample. The sample was naive CD4+ T cells sorted from blood. The sample's cell subset or site label, in plain terms: CD45RA+ positively selected. These receptors all come from a woman under 40 in good health.

CDR3 protein: CASSRQGTSSYEQYF. DNA of the CDR3: TGCGCCAGCAGCCGACAGGGGACGAGCTCCTACGAGCAGTACTTC. The V and J genes are TRBV5-1 and TRBJ2-7; 8 bases align to TRBD1. J was trimmed by 0 bases and V by 4 bases; bases with no gene match: 6. CDR3 length equals 15 residues. Germline V CDR1 and CDR2: SGHRS, YFSETQ.

A note on this clone: This sample also contains other DNA sequences that code for the same CDR3. The chain links TRBV5-1 to TRBJ2-7; 7 positions match TRBD2. This CDR3 has 14 residues. Trimming took 0 bases from V and 3 from J; bases not matched to a gene: 3. Per germline, CDR1 SGHRS and CDR2 YFSETQ. The CDR3 sequence is CASSLAGGSYEQYF. CDR3 coding DNA: TGCGCCAGCAGCTTGGCGGGGGGAAGCTACGAGCAGTACTTC.

This rearrangement joins TRBV6-1 to TRBJ1-2; D call uncertain. This CDR3 is built from 14 residues. With 8 bases removed from V and 5 bases from J, the gap between germline ends came to 18 bases. Germline V gene data show CDR1 as MNHNS and CDR2 as SASEGT. The CDR3: CASDEKWAAYGYTF. The CDR3 coding sequence is TGTGCCAGCGACGAAAAATGGGCAGCTTATGGCTACACCTTC.

The rearrangement joins TRBV7-9 to TRBJ1-1, with D perhaps matching TRBD1 (5 bases). Trimming cost V 4 bases and J 1 base, with 10 bases left between them. This CDR3 has 14 residues. From germline, CDR1 is SEHNR and CDR2 FQNEAQ (reference sequence). CDR3 in DNA: TGTGCCAGCAGCTGGGGGGTTTCGAACACTGAAGCTTTCTTT. Residues: CASSWGVSNTEAFF.

The gene calls are TRBV13 and TRBJ2-7; D call uncertain. Trimming took off 0 bases at V and 4 bases at J, with 13 bases between the two ends. The germline V gene has CDR1 PRHDT and CDR2 FYEKMQ (reference sequence). The CDR3 length is 15 residues. For the CDR3, the DNA is TGTGCCAGCAGCTTAGGCCCCTCCGCCCTATACGAGCAGTACTTC. Protein sequence: CASSLGPSALYEQYF.

The rearrangement joins TRBV2 to TRBJ2-6; D remains unclear. Trimming stripped 7 bases from V and 1 base from J, with 8 bases between. Germline V gene lookup returns CDR1 SNHLY and CDR2 FYNNEI. This CDR3 is 14 amino acids long. The CDR3 sequence is CASIRGSGANVLTF. In DNA, the CDR3 is TGTGCCAGCATTCGTGGTTCTGGGGCCAACGTCCTGACTTTC.

The V gene is TRBV9, the J gene TRBJ2-1, with 8 bases matching TRBD2. Germline CDR1 reads SGDLS; CDR2 reads YYNGEE. This CDR3 comprises 16 residues. V shed 3 bases and J 9 bases; nucleotides not matched to a gene: 14. This chain's CDR3 is CASSARPRAGDSEQFF. In DNA, the CDR3 is TGTGCCAGCAGCGCCCGCCCCAGAGCGGGAGATTCTGAGCAGTTCTTC.

The genes are TRBV27 and TRBJ2-6; no reliable D call. Germline V gene data show CDR1 as MNHEY and CDR2 as SMNVEV (reference sequence). The CDR3 covers 14 residues. The V and J ends lost 6 bases and 0 bases respectively, with 6 bases between them. The CDR3 DNA is TGTGCCAGCAGATTTCTCTCTGGGGCCAACGTCCTGACTTTC. Encoded protein: CASRFLSGANVLTF.

The chain links TRBV28 to TRBJ2-3; 8 nucleotides agree with TRBD2. With V trimmed by 3 bases and J by 0 bases, 11 bases remained unmatched. This CDR3 is 18 amino acids long. CDR1 and CDR2 (germline): MDHEN, SYDVKM. The CDR3 protein is CASSLVGRIAGSTDTQYF. The CDR3 DNA reads TGTGCCAGCAGTTTGGTTGGGAGAATAGCGGGAAGCACAGATACGCAGTATTTT.

The gene calls are TRBV5-1 and TRBJ1-1, with D uncertain. Germline V gene sequence: CDR1 SGHRS, CDR2 YFSETQ. V dropped 4 bases and J dropped 0 bases, with 19 bases sitting between them. The CDR3 contains 17 residues. The CDR3 loop reads CASSPVSGRSMNTEAFF. The CDR3 DNA is TGCGCCAGCAGCCCCGTCAGCGGGCGTTCAATGAACACTGAAGCTTTCTTT.

The CDR3 protein is CTSGPDSGRAYEQYF. DNA for the CDR3: TGCACCAGCGGGCCGGATAGCGGGAGGGCGTACGAGCAGTACTTC. The chain recombines TRBV1 with TRBJ2-5; TRBD2 is the table's D call, not checked against the DNA. The J call is uncertain, as TRBJ2-7 better fits the DNA end. TRBV1 is a documented pseudogene. The CDR3 is 15 residues long.

The chain recombines TRBV10-2 with TRBJ2-2; a possible D gene is TRBD1 (6 bases). The CDR3 has 16 amino acids. Trimming shortened V by 5 bases and J by 4 bases, and 17 bases separated the two germline ends. The germline V gene has CDR1 WSHSY and CDR2 SAAADI. The CDR3 reads CASSQGDRISTGELFF. The DNA of the CDR3 is TGCGCCAGCAGTCAAGGAGACAGGATTAGCACCGGGGAGCTGTTTTTT.

V and J are TRBV28 and TRBJ1-2, with no clear D. V shed 7 bases and J shed 4 bases, with 16 bases lying between them. This CDR3 is built from 14 residues. Per germline, CDR1 MDHEN and CDR2 SYDVKM. This CDR3 is CASTWLGEGYGYTF. CDR3 bases: TGTGCCAGCACCTGGCTGGGCGAGGGCTATGGCTACACCTTC.